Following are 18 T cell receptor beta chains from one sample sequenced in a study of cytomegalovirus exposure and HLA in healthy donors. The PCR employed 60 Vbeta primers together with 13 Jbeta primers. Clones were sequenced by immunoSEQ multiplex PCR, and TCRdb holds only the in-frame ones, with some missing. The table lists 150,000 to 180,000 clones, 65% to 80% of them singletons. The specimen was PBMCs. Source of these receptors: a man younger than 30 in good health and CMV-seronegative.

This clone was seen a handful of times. The CDR3 DNA follows: TGTGCCAGCAGCCTTCTTCCTTCAGTAAGCCAAGAGACCCAGTACTTC. Translation: CASSLLPSVSQETQYF. The V call is TRBV5-5, the J call TRBJ2-5; D not certain. With 4 bases removed from V and 1 base from J, the gap between germline ends came to 17 bases. CDR1 and CDR2 from the germline V gene are SGHKS and YYEKEE (reference sequence). The CDR3 has 16 amino acids.

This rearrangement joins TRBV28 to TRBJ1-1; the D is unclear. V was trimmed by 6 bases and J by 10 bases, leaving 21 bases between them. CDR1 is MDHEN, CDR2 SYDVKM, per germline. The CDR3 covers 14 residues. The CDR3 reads CASSTTGIPEGAFF. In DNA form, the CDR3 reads TGTGCCAGCAGCACGACTGGGATTCCCGAGGGAGCTTTCTTT.

CDR3 DNA sequence: TGTGCCAGCAGCCCCAAGAATACAGCGAACACCGGGGAGCTGTTTTTT. This codes for CASSPKNTANTGELFF. The gene calls are TRBV7-2 and TRBJ2-2; D remains unclear. The CDR3 consists of 16 residues. V lost 5 bases, J lost 0 bases, and 13 bases lay in between. Germline V gene lookup returns CDR1 SGHTA and CDR2 FQGNSA.

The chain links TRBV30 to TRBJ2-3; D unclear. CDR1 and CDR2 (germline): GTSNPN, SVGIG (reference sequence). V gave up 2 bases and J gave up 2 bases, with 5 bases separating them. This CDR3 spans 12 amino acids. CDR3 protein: CAWSPHTDTQYF. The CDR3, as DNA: TGTGCCTGGAGTCCCCACACAGATACGCAGTATTTT.

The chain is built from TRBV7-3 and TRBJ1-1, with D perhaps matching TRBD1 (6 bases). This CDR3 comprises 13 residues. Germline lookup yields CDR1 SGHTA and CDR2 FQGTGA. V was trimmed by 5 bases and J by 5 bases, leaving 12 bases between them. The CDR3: CASSLGAGTEAFF. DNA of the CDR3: TGTGCCAGCAGCCTGGGGGCAGGGACTGAAGCTTTCTTT.

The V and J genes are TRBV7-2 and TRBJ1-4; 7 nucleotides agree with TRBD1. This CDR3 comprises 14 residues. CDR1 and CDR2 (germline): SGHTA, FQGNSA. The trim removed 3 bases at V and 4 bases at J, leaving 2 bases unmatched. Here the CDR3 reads CASSLTGSNEKLFF. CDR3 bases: TGTGCCAGCAGCTTGACAGGGAGTAATGAAAAACTGTTTTTT.

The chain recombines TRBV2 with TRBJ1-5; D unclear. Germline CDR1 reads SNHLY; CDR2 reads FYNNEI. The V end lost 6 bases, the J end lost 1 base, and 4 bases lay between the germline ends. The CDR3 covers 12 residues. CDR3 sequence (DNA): TGTGCCAGCAGACAGAGCAATCAGCCCCAGCATTTT. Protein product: CASRQSNQPQHF. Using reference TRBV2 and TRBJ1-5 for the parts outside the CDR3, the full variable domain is EPEVTQTPSHQVTQMGQEVILRCVPISNHLYFYWYRQILGQKVEFLVSFYNNEISEKSEIFDDQFSVERPDGSNFTLKIRSTKLEDSAMYFCASRQSNQPQHFGDGTRLSIL.

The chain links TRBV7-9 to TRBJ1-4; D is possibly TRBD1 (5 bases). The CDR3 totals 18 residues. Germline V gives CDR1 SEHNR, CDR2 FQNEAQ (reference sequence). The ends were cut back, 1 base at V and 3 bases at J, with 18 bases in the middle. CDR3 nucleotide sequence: TGTGCCAGCAGCTTAGGGTGGCGGCAGGGCGCACCTAATGAAAAACTGTTTTTT. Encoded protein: CASSLGWRQGAPNEKLFF.

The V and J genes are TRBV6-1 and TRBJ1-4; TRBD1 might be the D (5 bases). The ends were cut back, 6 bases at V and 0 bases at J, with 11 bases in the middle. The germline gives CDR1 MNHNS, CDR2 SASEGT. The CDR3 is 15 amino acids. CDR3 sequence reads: CASRTADSTNEKLFF. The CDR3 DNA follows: TGTGCCAGCAGGACAGCCGACTCAACTAATGAAAAACTGTTTTTT.

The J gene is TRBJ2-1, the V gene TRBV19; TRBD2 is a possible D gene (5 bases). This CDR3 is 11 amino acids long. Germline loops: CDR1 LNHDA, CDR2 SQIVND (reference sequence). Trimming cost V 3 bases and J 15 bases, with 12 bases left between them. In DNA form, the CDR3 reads TGTGCCAGTAGTATCGGGGTAGACGCGTTCTTC. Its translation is CASSIGVDAFF.

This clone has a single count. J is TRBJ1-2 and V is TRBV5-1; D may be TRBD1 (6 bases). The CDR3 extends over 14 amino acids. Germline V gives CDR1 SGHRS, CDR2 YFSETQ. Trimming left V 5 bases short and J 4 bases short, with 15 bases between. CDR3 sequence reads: CASRLGGQAYGYTF. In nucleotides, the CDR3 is TGCGCCAGCAGACTGGGGGGGCAGGCCTATGGCTACACCTTC.

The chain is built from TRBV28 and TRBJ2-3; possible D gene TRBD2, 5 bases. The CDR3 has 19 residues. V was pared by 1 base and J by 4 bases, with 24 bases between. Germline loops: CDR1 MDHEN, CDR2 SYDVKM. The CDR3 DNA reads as TGTGCCAGCAGTTTATCGAAGGCCCGACGGGATTGGTTCCCAGATACGCAGTATTTT. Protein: CASSLSKARRDWFPDTQYF.

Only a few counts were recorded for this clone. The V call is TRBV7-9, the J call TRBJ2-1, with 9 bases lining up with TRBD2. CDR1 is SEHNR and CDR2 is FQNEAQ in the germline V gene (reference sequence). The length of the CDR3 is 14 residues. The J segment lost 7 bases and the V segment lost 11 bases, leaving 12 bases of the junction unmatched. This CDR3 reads CAEGPSGAKNEQFF. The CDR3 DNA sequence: TGTGCCGAAGGGCCTAGCGGGGCCAAAAATGAGCAGTTCTTC.

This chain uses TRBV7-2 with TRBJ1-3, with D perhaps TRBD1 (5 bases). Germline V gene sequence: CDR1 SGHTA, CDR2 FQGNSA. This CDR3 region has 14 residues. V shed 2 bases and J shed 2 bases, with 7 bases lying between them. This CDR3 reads CASSLSGTGNTIYF. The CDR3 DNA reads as TGTGCCAGCAGCTTATCAGGGACTGGAAACACCATATATTTT.

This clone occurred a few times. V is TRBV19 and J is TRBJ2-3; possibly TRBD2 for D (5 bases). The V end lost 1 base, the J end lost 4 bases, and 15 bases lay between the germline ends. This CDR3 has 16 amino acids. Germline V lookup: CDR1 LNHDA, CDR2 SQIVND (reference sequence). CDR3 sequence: CASSIAGSTSADTQYF. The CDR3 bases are TGTGCCAGTAGTATAGCTGGTTCTACTAGTGCAGATACGCAGTATTTT.

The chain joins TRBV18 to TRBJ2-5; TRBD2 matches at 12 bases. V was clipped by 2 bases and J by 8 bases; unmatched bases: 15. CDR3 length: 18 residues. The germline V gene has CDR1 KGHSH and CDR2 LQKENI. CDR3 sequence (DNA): TGTGCCAGCTCACCATCTGGGCCTTGGACTAGCGGGGTCCTCACCCAGTACTTC. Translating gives CASSPSGPWTSGVLTQYF. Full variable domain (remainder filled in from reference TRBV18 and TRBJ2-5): NAGVMQNPRHLVRRRGQEARLRCSPMKGHSHVYWYRQLPEEGLKFMVYLQKENIIDESGMPKERFSAEFPKEGPSILRIQQVVRGDSAAYFCASSPSGPWTSGVLTQYFGPGTRLLVL.

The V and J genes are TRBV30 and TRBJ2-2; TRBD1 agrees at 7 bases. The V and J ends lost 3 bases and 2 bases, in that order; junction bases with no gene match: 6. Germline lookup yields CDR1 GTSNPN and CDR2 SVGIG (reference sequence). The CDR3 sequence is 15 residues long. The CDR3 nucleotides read TGTGCCTGGAGCGAGACAGGGAGCAACACCGGGGAGCTGTTTTTT. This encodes CAWSETGSNTGELFF.

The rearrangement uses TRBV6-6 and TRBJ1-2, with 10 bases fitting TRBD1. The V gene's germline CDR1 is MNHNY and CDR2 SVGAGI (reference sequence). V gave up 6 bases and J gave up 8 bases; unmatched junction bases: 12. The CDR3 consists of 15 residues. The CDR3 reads CASSIYGGTGVGYTF. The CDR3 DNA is TGTGCCAGCAGCATTTACGGCGGGACAGGGGTCGGCTACACCTTC.